This T cell receptor (beta chain) was captured in a study of OX40 agonist ivuxolimab in advanced cancers. Study as a whole: Intravenous ivuxolimab was administered to patients every 2 weeks at 0.01 to 10 mg/kg.

Measured with immunoSEQ multiplex PCR; TCRdb has only the in-frame clones, and not every one. The profile covers roughly 90,000 clones, with 75% to 90% appearing a single time and roughly 0.22% taken by the ten largest. Trimming left V 7 bases short and J 1 base short, with 8 bases between. Germline-derived CDR1 and CDR2 are MGHRA and YSYEKL. The CDR3 covers 14 residues. Autoimmune disease history or systemic immunosuppression led to patient exclusion. Samples were taken at baseline and on day 1 of cycles 4 and 7. The sample consisted of CD4+ or CD8+ T cells sorted from blood, taken in a trial of the OX40 agonist ivuxolimab. The sequence came from an adult with an advanced solid tumor such as melanoma, head and neck, liver or kidney cancer. The J gene is TRBJ2-6, the V gene TRBV4-1; D is unclear. The CDR3 here is CASKIRSGANVLTF. CDR3 nucleotides: TGCGCCAGCAAGATACGGTCTGGGGCCAACGTCCTGACTTTC.